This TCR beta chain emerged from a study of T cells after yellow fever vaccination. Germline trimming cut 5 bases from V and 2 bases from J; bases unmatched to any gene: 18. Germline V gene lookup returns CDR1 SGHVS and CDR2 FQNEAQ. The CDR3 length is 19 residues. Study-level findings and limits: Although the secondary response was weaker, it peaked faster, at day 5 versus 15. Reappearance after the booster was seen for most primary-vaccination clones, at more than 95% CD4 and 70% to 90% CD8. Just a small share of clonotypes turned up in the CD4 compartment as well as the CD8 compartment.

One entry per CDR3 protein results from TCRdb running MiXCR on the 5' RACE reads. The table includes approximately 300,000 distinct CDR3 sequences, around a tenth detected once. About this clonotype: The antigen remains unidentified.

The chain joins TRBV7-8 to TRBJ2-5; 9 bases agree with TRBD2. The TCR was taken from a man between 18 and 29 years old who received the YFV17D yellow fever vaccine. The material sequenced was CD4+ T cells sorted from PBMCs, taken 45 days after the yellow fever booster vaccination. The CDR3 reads CASSPHRLRGGRGQETQYF. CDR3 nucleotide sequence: TGTGCCAGCAGCCCCCATCGTTTGCGGGGGGGCCGGGGGCAAGAGACCCAGTACTTC.